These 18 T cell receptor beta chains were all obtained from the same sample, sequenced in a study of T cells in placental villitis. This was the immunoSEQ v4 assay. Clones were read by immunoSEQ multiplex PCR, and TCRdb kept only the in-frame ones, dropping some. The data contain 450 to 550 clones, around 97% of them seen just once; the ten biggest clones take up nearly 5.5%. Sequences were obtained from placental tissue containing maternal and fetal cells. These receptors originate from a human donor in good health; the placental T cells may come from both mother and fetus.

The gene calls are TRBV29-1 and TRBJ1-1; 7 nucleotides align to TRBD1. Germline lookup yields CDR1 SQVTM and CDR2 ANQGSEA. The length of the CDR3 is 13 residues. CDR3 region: CSVRGGLQGGAFF. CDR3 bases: TGCAGTGTTAGAGGGGGTCTCCAGGGGGGAGCTTTCTTT.

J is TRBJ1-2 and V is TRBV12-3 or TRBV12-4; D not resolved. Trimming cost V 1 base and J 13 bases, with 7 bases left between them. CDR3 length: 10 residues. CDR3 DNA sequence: TGTGCCAGCAGTTTAGTAGGTTTCACCTTC. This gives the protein CASSLVGFTF.

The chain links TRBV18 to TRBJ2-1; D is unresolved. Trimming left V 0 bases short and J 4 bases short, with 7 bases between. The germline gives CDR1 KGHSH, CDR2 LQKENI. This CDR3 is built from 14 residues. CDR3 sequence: CASSPPTTYNEQFF. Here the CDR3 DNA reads TGTGCCAGCTCACCACCAACGACATACAATGAGCAGTTCTTC.

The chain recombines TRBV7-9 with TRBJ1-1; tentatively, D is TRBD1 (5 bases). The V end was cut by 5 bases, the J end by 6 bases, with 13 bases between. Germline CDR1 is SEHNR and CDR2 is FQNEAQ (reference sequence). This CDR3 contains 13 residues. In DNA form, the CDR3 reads TGTGCCAGCAGCCCCATGGGGGGGGCTGAAGCTTTCTTT. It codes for CASSPMGGAEAFF.

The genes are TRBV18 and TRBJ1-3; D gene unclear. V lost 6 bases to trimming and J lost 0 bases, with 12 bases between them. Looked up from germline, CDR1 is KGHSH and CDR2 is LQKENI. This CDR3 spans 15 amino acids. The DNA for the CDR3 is TGTGCCAGCTCGGCCGACACGTACTCTGGAAACACCATATATTTT. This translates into CASSADTYSGNTIYF. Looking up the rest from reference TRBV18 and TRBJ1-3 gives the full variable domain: NAGVMQNPRHLVRRRGQEARLRCSPMKGHSHVYWYRQLPEEGLKFMVYLQKENIIDESGMPKERFSAEFPKEGPSILRIQQVVRGDSAAYFCASSADTYSGNTIYFGEGSWLTVV.

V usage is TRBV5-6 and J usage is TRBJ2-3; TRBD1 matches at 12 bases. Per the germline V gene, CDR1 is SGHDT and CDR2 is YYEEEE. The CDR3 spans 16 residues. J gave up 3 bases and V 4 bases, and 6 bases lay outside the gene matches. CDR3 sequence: CASSRRDRGRTDTQYF. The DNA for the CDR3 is TGTGCCAGCAGCCGCCGGGACAGGGGGCGTACAGATACGCAGTATTTT.

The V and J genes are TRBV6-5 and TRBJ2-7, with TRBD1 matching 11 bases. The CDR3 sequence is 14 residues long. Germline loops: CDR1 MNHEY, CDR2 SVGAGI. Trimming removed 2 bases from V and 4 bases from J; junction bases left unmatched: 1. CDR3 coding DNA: TGTGCCAGCAGTTACGGGACAGGGGGTTACGAGCAGTACTTC. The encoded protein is CASSYGTGGYEQYF.

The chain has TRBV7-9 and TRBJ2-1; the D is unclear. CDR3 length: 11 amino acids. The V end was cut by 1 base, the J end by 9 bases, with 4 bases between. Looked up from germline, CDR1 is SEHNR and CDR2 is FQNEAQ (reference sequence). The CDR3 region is CASSLEGEQFF. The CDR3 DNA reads TGTGCCAGCAGCTTAGAAGGTGAGCAGTTCTTC.

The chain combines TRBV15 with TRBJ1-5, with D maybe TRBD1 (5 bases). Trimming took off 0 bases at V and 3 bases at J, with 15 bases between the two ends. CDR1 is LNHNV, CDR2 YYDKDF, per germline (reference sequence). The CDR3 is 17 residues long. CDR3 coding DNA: TGTGCCACCAGCAGAGAAGCGGCAGGGAGGCCCAATCAGCCCCAGCATTTT. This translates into CATSREAAGRPNQPQHF.

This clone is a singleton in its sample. The CDR3 DNA follows: TGTGCCAGCAGCTTAGCGCTCCAGGGCGGGAACACCGGGGAGCTGTTTTTT. Translation gives CASSLALQGGNTGELFF. The J gene is TRBJ2-2, the V gene TRBV7-9; D is possibly TRBD1 (5 bases). Germline V gene lookup returns CDR1 SEHNR and CDR2 FQNEAQ (reference sequence). The CDR3 runs to 17 residues. V was pared by 0 bases and J by 1 base, with 12 bases between.

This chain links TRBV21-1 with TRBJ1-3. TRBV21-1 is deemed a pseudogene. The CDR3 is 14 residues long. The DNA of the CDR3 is TGTGCCAGCAGCAAATGGAACAAAAGAAACACCATATATTTT. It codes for CASSKWNKRNTIYF.

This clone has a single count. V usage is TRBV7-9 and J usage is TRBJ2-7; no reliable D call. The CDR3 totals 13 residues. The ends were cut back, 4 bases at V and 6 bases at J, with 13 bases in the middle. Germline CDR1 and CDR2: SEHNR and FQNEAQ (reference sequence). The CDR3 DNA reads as TGTGCCAGCAGCTCCTCCGGGCCAAGCGAGCAGTACTTC. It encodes CASSSSGPSEQYF.

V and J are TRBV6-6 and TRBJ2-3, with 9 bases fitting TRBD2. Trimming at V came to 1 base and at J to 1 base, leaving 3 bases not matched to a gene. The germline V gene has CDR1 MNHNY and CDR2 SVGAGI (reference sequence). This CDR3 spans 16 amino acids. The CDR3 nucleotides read TGTGCCAGCAGTTACTTTAGCGGGAGTGGCACAGATACGCAGTATTTT. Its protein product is CASSYFSGSGTDTQYF.

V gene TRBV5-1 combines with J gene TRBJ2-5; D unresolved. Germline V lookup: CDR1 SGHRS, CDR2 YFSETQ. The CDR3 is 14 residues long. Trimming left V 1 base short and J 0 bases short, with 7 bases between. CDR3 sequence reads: CASSLRQNQETQYF. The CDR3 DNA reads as TGCGCCAGCAGCTTGAGACAAAACCAAGAGACCCAGTACTTC.

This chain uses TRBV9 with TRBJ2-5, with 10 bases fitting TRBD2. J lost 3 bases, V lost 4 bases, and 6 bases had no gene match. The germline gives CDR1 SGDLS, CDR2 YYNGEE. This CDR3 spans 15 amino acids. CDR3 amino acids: CASSHGLADEETQYF. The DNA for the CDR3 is TGTGCCAGCAGCCACGGACTAGCGGATGAAGAGACCCAGTACTTC.

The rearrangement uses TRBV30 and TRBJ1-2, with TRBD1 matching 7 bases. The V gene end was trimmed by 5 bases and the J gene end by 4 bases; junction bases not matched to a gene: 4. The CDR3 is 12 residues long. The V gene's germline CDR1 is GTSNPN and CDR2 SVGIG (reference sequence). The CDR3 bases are TGTGCCTGGGGGCAGGGGGGCTATGGCTACACCTTC. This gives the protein CAWGQGGYGYTF.

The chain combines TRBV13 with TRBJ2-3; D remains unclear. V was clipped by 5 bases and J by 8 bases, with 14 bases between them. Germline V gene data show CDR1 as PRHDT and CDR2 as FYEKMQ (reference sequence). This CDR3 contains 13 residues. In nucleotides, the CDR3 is TGTGCCAGCAGCCACCCCGTCAGGCCTACGCAGTATTTT. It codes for CASSHPVRPTQYF.

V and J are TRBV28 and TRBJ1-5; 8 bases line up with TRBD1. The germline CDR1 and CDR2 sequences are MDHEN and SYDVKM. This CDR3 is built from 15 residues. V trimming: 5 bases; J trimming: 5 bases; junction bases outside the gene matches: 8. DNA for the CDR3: TGTGCCAGCAGTCGAGACAGGGGAGGATATCAGCCCCAGCATTTT. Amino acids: CASSRDRGGYQPQHF.